The 12 T cell receptor beta chains in this list originate from one sample, sequenced in a study of cytomegalovirus exposure and HLA in healthy donors. Both 60 Vbeta primers and 13 Jbeta primers went into the PCR. Here immunoSEQ multiplex PCR was the method, and the copy in TCRdb shows in-frame clones only, minus some. Found here are approximately 190,000 clones, around 80% of them singletons; the top ten hold approximately 6.3%. The source material was PBMCs. The source is a middle-aged man in good health and CMV-seropositive.

The V call is TRBV9, the J call TRBJ2-1; possible D gene TRBD1, 6 bases. The CDR3 length is 17 residues. Germline V CDR1 and CDR2: SGDLS, YYNGEE. V lost 3 bases, J lost 0 bases, and 16 bases lay in between. DNA for the CDR3: TGTGCCAGCAGCGACCCCCAGGGGTCGAGCTCCTACAATGAGCAGTTCTTC. As protein: CASSDPQGSSSYNEQFF.

The sample holds a few counts of this clone. V usage is TRBV25-1 and J usage is TRBJ1-1; 8 bases agree with TRBD1. V shed 6 bases, J shed 3 bases, and the junction held 3 bases outside the gene matches. The CDR3 covers 13 residues. Germline CDR1 MGHDK, CDR2 SYGVNS. CDR3 nucleotide sequence: TGTGCCAGCAGCGGACAGGGATACACTGAAGCTTTCTTT. Its translation: CASSGQGYTEAFF.

Remarks on this clone: At the DNA level, this CDR3 is encoded by other sequences in the same sample as well. The chain links TRBV10-3 to TRBJ1-3, with D perhaps matching TRBD1 (5 bases). CDR1 is ENHRY and CDR2 is SYGVKD in the germline V gene. Trimming shortened V by 0 bases and J by 4 bases, and 7 bases separated the two germline ends. The CDR3 contains 14 residues. The CDR3 nucleotides are TGTGCCATCAGTGAGTCAGGGGCCGGAAACACCATATATTTT. It translates to CAISESGAGNTIYF.

This chain uses TRBV19 with TRBJ1-2, with TRBD1 identical over 9 bases. Germline V lookup: CDR1 LNHDA, CDR2 SQIVND (reference sequence). There are 14 residues in the CDR3. V lost 8 bases, J lost 4 bases, and 8 bases stayed unmatched. The CDR3 loop reads CASGGQGPFYGYTF. In DNA, the CDR3 is TGTGCCAGTGGGGGACAGGGCCCGTTCTATGGCTACACCTTC.

The chain combines TRBV5-5 with TRBJ1-1, with TRBD1 as a possible D gene (6 bases). The CDR3 consists of 15 residues. Trimming took 2 bases from V and 3 from J, leaving 14 bases between them. Germline V CDR1 and CDR2: SGHKS, YYEKEE (reference sequence). In DNA, the CDR3 is TGTGCCAGCAGCTTTACAGGGAAGAGGGACACTGAAGCTTTCTTT. Protein product: CASSFTGKRDTEAFF.

The rearrangement joins TRBV6-5 to TRBJ1-2; 9 positions agree with TRBD1. Germline V gene data show CDR1 as MNHEY and CDR2 as SVGAGI. This CDR3 spans 14 amino acids. The trim removed 6 bases at V and 6 bases at J, leaving 8 bases unmatched. CDR3 sequence (DNA): TGTGCCAGCAGCCAAAGGACAGGGGCGGATGGCTACACCTTC. Amino acid sequence: CASSQRTGADGYTF.

The chain couples TRBV10-2 to TRBJ2-7; 8 bases are shared with TRBD2. There are 15 residues in the CDR3. Per germline, CDR1 WSHSY and CDR2 SAAADI. V was pared by 9 bases and J by 0 bases, with 10 bases of the junction left unmatched. The CDR3 spells CASGASGGFSYEQYF. The CDR3 DNA reads TGCGCCAGTGGGGCCAGCGGGGGTTTCTCCTACGAGCAGTACTTC.

This clone was seen only a few times. The V call is TRBV14, the J call TRBJ1-4; tentative D call: TRBD1 (5 bases). Germline V CDR1 and CDR2: SGHDN, FVKESK. Trimming stripped 6 bases from V and 5 bases from J, with 10 bases between. The CDR3 totals 13 residues. The CDR3 is CASSRGLNEKLFF. As DNA, the CDR3 is TGTGCCAGCAGTAGGGGATTGAATGAAAAACTGTTTTTT. The full variable domain, rest sourced from reference TRBV14 and TRBJ1-4, is EAGVTQFPSHSVIEKGQTVTLRCDPISGHDNLYWYRRVMGKEIKFLLHFVKESKQDESGMPNNRFLAERTGGTYSTLKVQPAELEDSGVYFCASSRGLNEKLFFGSGTQLSVL.

The chain recombines TRBV6-5 with TRBJ2-3; TRBD2 matches at 12 bases. This CDR3 is built from 16 residues. Per the germline V gene, CDR1 is MNHEY and CDR2 is SVGAGI. Trimming took 3 bases from V and 4 from J; bases not matched to a gene: 5. CDR3 sequence: CASSYSLAGGPDTQYF. CDR3 DNA sequence: TGTGCCAGCAGTTATTCACTAGCGGGGGGCCCAGATACGCAGTATTTT.

This clone occurred a few times. V usage is TRBV5-6 and J usage is TRBJ1-1; D might be TRBD1 (6 bases). CDR1 is SGHDT, CDR2 YYEEEE, per germline. The V end was cut by 0 bases, the J end by 5 bases, with 14 bases between. The CDR3 is 15 residues long. CDR3 region: CASSLETGRGTEAFF. CDR3 in DNA: TGTGCCAGCAGCTTGGAAACAGGGAGGGGGACTGAAGCTTTCTTT.

This chain connects TRBV27 to TRBJ2-1; tentative D call: TRBD1 (6 bases). Germline V gene sequence: CDR1 MNHEY, CDR2 SMNVEV (reference sequence). V was pared by 5 bases and J by 12 bases, with 17 bases between. The CDR3 covers 13 residues. The CDR3 DNA sequence: TGTGCCAGCAGTGTCACCCGAGGACAGCGGCAGTTCTTC. Protein sequence: CASSVTRGQRQFF.

The CDR3 DNA is TGTGCCAGCAGCCCCGGGACAGGGGCCGGCACAGATACGCAGTATTTT. As protein: CASSPGTGAGTDTQYF. The V call is TRBV7-9, the J call TRBJ2-3, with TRBD1 identical over 10 bases. The ends lost 5 bases at V and 1 base at J; junction bases unmatched: 6. This CDR3 comprises 16 residues. CDR1 and CDR2 (germline): SEHNR, FQNEAQ (reference sequence).